The present T cell receptor (beta chain) was sequenced within a study of TIL therapy for anti-PD-1-resistant metastatic lung cancer. Looking at the study overall: Most patients had lung adenocarcinoma; several tumors were EGFR-mutant, two ALK-rearranged; half smoked currently or formerly.

The germline gives CDR1 LGHNA, CDR2 YNFKEQ. The CDR3 loop spans 15 amino acids. V lost 0 bases, J lost 1 base, and 9 bases lay in between. This was the immunoSEQ v3 assay. Method: immunoSEQ multiplex PCR; TCRdb's copy keeps in-frame clones and lacks some. The repertoire includes about 15,000 clones, 86% of them detected once, and roughly 0.86% sits in the top ten. The time point is: pre-treatment sample, taken before nivolumab and TIL therapy. The V call is TRBV4-2, the J call TRBJ1-1; D is uncertain. Sample: blood, taken at baseline. This receptor was taken from a person aged 25-80 years with non-small cell lung cancer. CDR3 nucleotide sequence: TGTGCCAGCAGCCAAGATAGGGCGGCGAACACTGAAGCTTTCTTT. It yields the protein CASSQDRAANTEAFF.